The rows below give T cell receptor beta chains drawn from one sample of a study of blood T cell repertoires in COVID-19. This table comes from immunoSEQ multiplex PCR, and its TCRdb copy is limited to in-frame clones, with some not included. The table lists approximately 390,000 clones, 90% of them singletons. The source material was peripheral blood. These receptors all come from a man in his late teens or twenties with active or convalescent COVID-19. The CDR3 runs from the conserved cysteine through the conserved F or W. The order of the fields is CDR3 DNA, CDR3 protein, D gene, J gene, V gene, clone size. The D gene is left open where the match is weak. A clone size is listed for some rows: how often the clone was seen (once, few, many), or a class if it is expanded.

DNA: TGTGCCAGTAGTATAGGACAGGGGGTCTCCTACGAGCAGTACTTC
CDR3: CASSIGQGVSYEQYF
D: TRBD1
J: TRBJ2-7
V: TRBV19
size: .

DNA: TGTGCCAGCAGAAAGGGACTAGCGGGAGCCCAAGAGACCCAGTACTTC
CDR3: CASRKGLAGAQETQYF
D: TRBD2
J: TRBJ2-5
V: TRBV2
size: .

DNA: TGTGCCAGCAGCTTAGCAGGGACTAGCGGCGATGAGCAGTTCTTC
CDR3: CASSLAGTSGDEQFF
D: TRBD2
J: TRBJ2-1
V: TRBV7-6
size: .

DNA: TGTGCCAGCAGCTGGCGAGGGACAGCCTACGAGCAGTACTTC
CDR3: CASSWRGTAYEQYF
D: TRBD1
J: TRBJ2-7
V: TRBV5-4
size: .

DNA: TGTGCCAGCAGCTTAGTGAAAGGGGGCCCGAACACTGAAGCTTTCTTT
CDR3: CASSLVKGGPNTEAFF
D: TRBD1
J: TRBJ1-1
V: TRBV13
size: .

DNA: TGTGCCAGTAAAGGACAGGGCACAGATACGCAGTATTTT
CDR3: CASKGQGTDTQYF
D: TRBD1
J: TRBJ2-3
V: TRBV2
size: .

DNA: TGCGCCAGCAGCCAAGACAGGGCGTCCTACGAGCAGTACTTC
CDR3: CASSQDRASYEQYF
D: .
J: TRBJ2-7
V: TRBV4-3
size: .

DNA: TGCGCCAGCAGCTTGGTAAGCGGGAACACAGATACGCAGTATTTT
CDR3: CASSLVSGNTDTQYF
D: TRBD2
J: TRBJ2-3
V: TRBV5-1
size: .

DNA: TGCGCCAGCAGCACGGGGGGGAACACCGGGGAGCTGTTTTTT
CDR3: CASSTGGNTGELFF
D: TRBD2
J: TRBJ2-2
V: TRBV5-1
size: once

DNA: TGTGCCAGCAGTCTAGCGGGGGGTAACACCGGGGAGCTGTTTTTT
CDR3: CASSLAGGNTGELFF
D: TRBD2
J: TRBJ2-2
V: TRBV7-3
size: .

DNA: TGTGCCAGCAGTTTCGCAGTGGGGAGGTCTTACGAGCAGTACTTC
CDR3: CASSFAVGRSYEQYF
D: .
J: TRBJ2-7
V: TRBV27
size: .

DNA: TGTGCCAGCCTAAGGGGACTAGCGGGAGGCCCCGTGTCCTACGAGCAGTACTTC
CDR3: CASLRGLAGGPVSYEQYF
D: TRBD2
J: TRBJ2-7
V: TRBV7-2
size: few

DNA: TGTGCCAGCAGCTCGCAGGGGATTGGATACGAGCAGTACTTC
CDR3: CASSSQGIGYEQYF
D: .
J: TRBJ2-7
V: TRBV7-2
size: .

DNA: TGTGCCAGCAGTTCCGGACAGGGTTCCTACGAGCAGTACTTC
CDR3: CASSSGQGSYEQYF
D: TRBD1
J: TRBJ2-7
V: TRBV27
size: .

DNA: TGTGCCAGCAGCCAGGGCGGGACAGCTAATTCACCCCTCCACTTT
CDR3: CASSQGGTANSPLHF
D: TRBD1
J: TRBJ1-6
V: TRBV3-1/TRBV3-2
size: .

DNA: TGTGCCAGCAGAGCGCGGGACGCTAGCTACGAGCAGTACTTC
CDR3: CASRARDASYEQYF
D: .
J: TRBJ2-7
V: TRBV6-6
size: .

DNA: TGTGCCACCAGCAGAGATAAGCGCTCTGGAAACACCATATATTTT
CDR3: CATSRDKRSGNTIYF
D: .
J: TRBJ1-3
V: TRBV15
size: .

DNA: TGTGCCAGCAGCTTTAAGGGAGGCAATCAGCCCCAGCATTTT
CDR3: CASSFKGGNQPQHF
D: .
J: TRBJ1-5
V: TRBV7-2
size: .

DNA: TGTGCCCCACGGGGGGTAGGCACTGAAGCTTTCTTT
CDR3: CAPRGVGTEAFF
D: .
J: TRBJ1-1
V: TRBV24-1
size: .

DNA: TGTGCCAGCAGCACTGGGGCAGGGGACGTTAGTGAAAAACTGTTTTTT
CDR3: CASSTGAGDVSEKLFF
D: .
J: TRBJ1-4
V: TRBV3-1/TRBV3-2
size: .

DNA: TGCAGTGCTAGAAGCAGGCGGGAGCTGTTTTTT
CDR3: CSARSRRELFF
D: .
J: TRBJ2-2
V: TRBV20-1
size: .

DNA: TGTGCCAGCAGTTTATTTATACGGGAGGGGACAGATACGCAGTATTTT
CDR3: CASSLFIREGTDTQYF
D: TRBD2
J: TRBJ2-3
V: TRBV28
size: .

DNA: TGTGCCAGTAGAGATACAGGGCCCGGGGCCAACGTGCTGACTTTC
CDR3: CASRDTGPGANVLTF
D: .
J: TRBJ2-6
V: TRBV19
size: .

DNA: TGTGCCAGCTCACCAACAGGACCGGACCCTGAAGCTTTCTTT
CDR3: CASSPTGPDPEAFF
D: .
J: TRBJ1-1
V: TRBV18
size: .

DNA: TGTGCCAGCAGACGTACTAGTTCAGATACGCAGTATTTT
CDR3: CASRRTSSDTQYF
D: .
J: TRBJ2-3
V: TRBV6-5
size: .